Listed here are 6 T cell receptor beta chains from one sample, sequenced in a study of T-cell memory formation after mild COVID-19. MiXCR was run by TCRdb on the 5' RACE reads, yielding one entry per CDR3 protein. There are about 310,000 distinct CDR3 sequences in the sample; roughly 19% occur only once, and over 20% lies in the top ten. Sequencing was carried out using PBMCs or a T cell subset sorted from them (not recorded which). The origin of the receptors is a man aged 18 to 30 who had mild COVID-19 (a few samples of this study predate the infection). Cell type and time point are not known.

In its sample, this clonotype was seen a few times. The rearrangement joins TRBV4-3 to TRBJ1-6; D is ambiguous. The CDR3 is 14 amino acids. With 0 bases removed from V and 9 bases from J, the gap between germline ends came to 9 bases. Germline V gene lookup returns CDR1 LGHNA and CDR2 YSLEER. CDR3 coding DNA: TGCGCCAGCAGCCAAGAGCCCACCCTTTCACCCCTCCACTTT. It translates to CASSQEPTLSPLHF.

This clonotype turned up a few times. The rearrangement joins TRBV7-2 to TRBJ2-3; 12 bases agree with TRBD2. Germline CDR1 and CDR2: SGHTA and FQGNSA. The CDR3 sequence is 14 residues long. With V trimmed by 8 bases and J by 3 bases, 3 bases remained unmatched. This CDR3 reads CASLTSGGTDTQYF. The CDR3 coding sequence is TGTGCCAGCCTGACTAGCGGGGGAACAGATACGCAGTATTTT.

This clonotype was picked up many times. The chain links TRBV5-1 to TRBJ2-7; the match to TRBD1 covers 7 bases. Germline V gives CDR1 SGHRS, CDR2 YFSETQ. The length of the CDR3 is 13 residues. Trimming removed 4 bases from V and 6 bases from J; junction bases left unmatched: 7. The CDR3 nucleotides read TGCGCCAGCAGCAGGTCTTGGGACAGCGAGCAGTACTTC. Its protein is CASSRSWDSEQYF.

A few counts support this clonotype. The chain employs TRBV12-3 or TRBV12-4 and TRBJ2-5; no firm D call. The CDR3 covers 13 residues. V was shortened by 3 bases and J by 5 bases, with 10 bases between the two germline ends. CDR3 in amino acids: CASSFGQRETQYF. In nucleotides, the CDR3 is TGTGCCAGCAGTTTCGGGCAGAGGGAGACCCAGTACTTC.

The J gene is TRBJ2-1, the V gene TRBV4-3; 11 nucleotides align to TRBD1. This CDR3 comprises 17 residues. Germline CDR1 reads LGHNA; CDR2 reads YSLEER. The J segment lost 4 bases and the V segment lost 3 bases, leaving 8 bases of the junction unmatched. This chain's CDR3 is CASSQLQGTGGYNEQFF. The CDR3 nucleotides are TGCGCCAGCAGCCAGCTCCAAGGGACAGGGGGGTACAATGAGCAGTTCTTC.

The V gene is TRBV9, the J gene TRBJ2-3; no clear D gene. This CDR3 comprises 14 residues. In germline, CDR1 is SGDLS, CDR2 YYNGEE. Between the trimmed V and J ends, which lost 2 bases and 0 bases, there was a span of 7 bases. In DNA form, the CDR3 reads TGTGCCAGCAGCGTCTCCTCTAGCACAGATACGCAGTATTTT. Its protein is CASSVSSSTDTQYF.